This T cell receptor beta chain was found in a study of patients and donors after allogeneic stem cell transplantation. In germline, CDR1 is KGHSH, CDR2 LQKENI. V lost 1 base and J 2 bases, leaving 13 bases between the germline ends. This CDR3 is 16 amino acids long. TCRdb processed the RT-PCR reads anew with MiXCR; each CDR3 protein has one entry. The profile shows more than 150,000 distinct CDR3 sequences, about 24% of them singletons. This chain joins TRBV18 and TRBJ2-3, with D perhaps matching TRBD1 (6 bases). The TCR sequence derives from a human donor who was either an allogeneic HSCT recipient or a stem cell or donor lymphocyte infusion donor (not recorded which). It is not recorded whose cells these are; they may come from a transplant donor. Material: blood, either unsorted or a sorted T cell fraction (not recorded which). The CDR3 nucleotides are TGTGCCAGCTCACCACTGAGTTGGGGGCTCACAGATACGCAGTATTTT. This gives the protein CASSPLSWGLTDTQYF.